The 10 T cell receptor beta chains reported below all come from one sample, sequenced in a study of beta chain features in type 1 diabetes. As every portion of the isolated RNA was reverse transcribed, the sequencing read expressed TCRB transcripts. TCRdb's copy holds only in-frame clones and misses some; the assay was immunoSEQ multiplex PCR. The sample consists of 150,000 to 200,000 clones, roughly 9.1% of them appearing once. The source material was central memory CD4+ T cells from blood. The receptors here all came from a woman aged 18-29 years in good health.

This clone was counted only a few times. The V call is TRBV5-1, the J call TRBJ2-7; TRBD2 matches at 9 bases. Trimming at V came to 3 bases and at J to 5 bases, leaving 9 bases not matched to a gene. CDR3 length equals 15 residues. The V gene's germline CDR1 is SGHRS and CDR2 YFSETQ. The CDR3 loop is CASSSFSGRVNEQYF. Written as DNA, the CDR3 is TGCGCCAGCAGCTCGTTTAGCGGGAGAGTAAACGAGCAGTACTTC. Variable domain in full (rest from reference TRBV5-1 and TRBJ2-7): KAGVTQTPRYLIKTRGQQVTLSCSPISGHRSVSWYQQTPGQGLQFLFEYFSETQRNKGNFPGRFSGRQFSNSRSEMNVSTLELGDSALYLCASSSFSGRVNEQYFGPGTRLTVT.

This clone has more than one count but fewer than ten. V and J are TRBV29-1 and TRBJ2-2; TRBD2 agrees at 9 bases. CDR3 length: 19 residues. With 6 bases clipped from V and 2 bases from J, the junction kept 19 bases outside the gene matches. Looked up from germline, CDR1 is SQVTM and CDR2 is ANQGSEA. CDR3 sequence: CSVAQRVGTSSINTGELFF. The DNA of the CDR3 is TGCAGCGTCGCCCAAAGGGTCGGGACTAGCTCTATCAACACCGGGGAGCTGTTTTTT.

The chain joins TRBV27 to TRBJ1-6, with D perhaps TRBD1 (6 bases). The V gene's germline CDR1 is MNHEY and CDR2 SMNVEV (reference sequence). Deletions cut 0 bases from V and 7 bases from J, with 16 bases between. CDR3 size: 17 residues. CDR3 in DNA: TGTGCCAGCAGTTTATCCCCCCGGGGGGGGGCGAATTCACCCCTCCACTTT. Its translation: CASSLSPRGGANSPLHF.

This clone was picked up a small number of times. This chain joins TRBV2 and TRBJ2-5; TRBD2 is a possible D gene (5 bases). Germline values: CDR1 SNHLY, CDR2 FYNNEI. The CDR3 totals 13 residues. The V and J ends lost 6 bases and 5 bases respectively, with 13 bases between them. The CDR3 DNA is TGTGCCAGCAGGGGAGCGGAATGGGAGACCCAGTACTTC. The encoded protein is CASRGAEWETQYF.

This clone was found many times. The chain has TRBV4-1 and TRBJ2-1; 7 bases fit TRBD1. This CDR3 spans 14 amino acids. The junction had 8 bases not matched to a gene; V was cut back by 0 bases and J by 12 bases. CDR1 MGHRA and CDR2 YSYEKL come from the germline V gene. CDR3 region: CASSQEQGLEGQFF. The DNA of the CDR3 is TGCGCCAGCAGCCAAGAACAGGGGCTCGAGGGGCAGTTCTTC.

This clone was seen only once. The J gene is TRBJ2-7, the V gene TRBV6-5; the D gene is possibly TRBD1 (5 bases). The V gene lost 6 bases and the J gene lost 2 bases, with 17 bases spanning the gap. The germline CDR1 and CDR2 sequences are MNHEY and SVGAGI. The CDR3 loop spans 15 amino acids. CDR3 bases: TGTGCCAGCAGGATCGGTCGACAGACCGCCTACGAGCAGTACTTC. Translated: CASRIGRQTAYEQYF.

This clone was picked up a small number of times. This chain links TRBV20-1 with TRBJ2-1; the match to TRBD2 covers 9 bases. Germline CDR1 DFQATT, CDR2 SNEGSKA (reference sequence). V shed 5 bases and J 12 bases; nucleotides not matched to a gene: 5. This CDR3 is built from 11 residues. CDR3 region: CSADSGGGQFF. The CDR3 region has the DNA TGCAGTGCTGATAGCGGGGGCGGGCAGTTCTTC.

The chain employs TRBV2 and TRBJ2-7; D perhaps matches TRBD1 (5 bases). The CDR3 runs 13 residues. Deletions cut 7 bases from V and 6 bases from J, with 16 bases between. Per germline, CDR1 SNHLY and CDR2 FYNNEI. CDR3 nucleotide sequence: TGTGCCAGCACGCCCAGGGAAGTGGGCGAGCAGTACTTC. This translates into CASTPREVGEQYF.

This clone was detected only a few times. At one end, the junction sequence differs from germline, possibly due to a read error. The rearrangement joins TRBV7-9 to TRBJ1-3, with D maybe TRBD1 (5 bases). CDR1 and CDR2 (germline): SEHNR, FQNEAQ (reference sequence). This CDR3 is 13 amino acids long. Here the CDR3 reads CASSEATGLVVDF. The CDR3 nucleotides read TGTGCCAGCAGCGAGGCCACAGGATTGGTGGTAGATTTT.

The chain recombines TRBV30 with TRBJ2-1; 11 positions agree with TRBD2. Germline V gene data show CDR1 as GTSNPN and CDR2 as SVGIG (reference sequence). The CDR3 covers 14 residues. V was clipped by 4 bases and J by 2 bases; unmatched bases: 1. The CDR3 coding sequence is TGTGCCTGGATAGCGGGGGGGCCCTACAATGAGCAGTTCTTC. Protein product: CAWIAGGPYNEQFF.